Listed here are 11 T cell receptor beta chains from one sample, sequenced in a study of naive and memory T cell subsets. Ligated cDNA underwent four rounds of PCR with nested alpha and beta constant region primers and SP2. TCRdb processed the 5' RACE reads anew with MiXCR; each CDR3 protein has one entry. This repertoire shows 60,000 or so distinct CDR3 sequences, roughly 6.7% found once; its top ten account for 8% to 10%. A UMI-containing oligonucleotide was joined by 3' ligation to the TCR cDNA template. Receptors were obtained from a male donor in good health.

This clonotype was recorded a few times. V and J are TRBV12-3 or TRBV12-4 and TRBJ2-1; unclear D gene. V lost 6 bases and J 7 bases, leaving 10 bases between the germline ends. The CDR3 consists of 12 residues. For the CDR3, the DNA is TGTGCCAGCAGCTTCGACGTGAATGAGCAGTTCTTC. Its translation is CASSFDVNEQFF.

The sample holds many counts of this clonotype. The chain carries TRBV19 and TRBJ1-4; possibly TRBD1 for D (6 bases). Per germline, CDR1 LNHDA and CDR2 SQIVND (reference sequence). Trimming removed 2 bases at V and 0 bases at J, with 13 bases between. The CDR3 runs to 17 residues. The CDR3 region is CASSIWGPDSTNEKLFF. The CDR3 DNA reads TGTGCCAGTAGTATATGGGGGCCAGATTCAACTAATGAAAAACTGTTTTTT. Using reference TRBV19 and TRBJ1-4 for the parts outside the CDR3, the full variable domain is DGGITQSPKYLFRKEGQNVTLSCEQNLNHDAMYWYRQDPGQGLRLIYYSQIVNDFQKGDIAEGYSVSREKKESFPLTVTSAQKNPTAFYLCASSIWGPDSTNEKLFFGSGTQLSVL.

The chain recombines TRBV12-5 with TRBJ1-4; perhaps TRBD1 as D (5 bases). The germline V gene encodes CDR1 LGHNT and CDR2 FRNRAP. The CDR3 consists of 14 residues. V was pared by 2 bases and J by 3 bases, with 7 bases between. In nucleotides, the CDR3 is TGTGCTAGTGGTTTGTGGGGGTCTAATGAAAAACTGTTTTTT. It translates to CASGLWGSNEKLFF.

The J gene is TRBJ1-2, the V gene TRBV25-1, with D tentatively TRBD1 (5 bases). The CDR3 is 14 amino acids. V was cut by 7 bases and J by 3 bases, with 15 bases left in between. Per the germline V gene, CDR1 is MGHDK and CDR2 is SYGVNS. The CDR3 here is CASTGAIPHYGYTF. DNA for the CDR3: TGTGCCAGCACCGGGGCCATTCCCCACTATGGCTACACCTTC.

This clonotype has at least ten counts. CDR3 residues: CASSLWTGQGAREQYF. CDR3 coding DNA: TGCGCCAGCAGCTTGTGGACCGGACAGGGGGCGCGAGAGCAGTACTTC. This chain links TRBV5-1 with TRBJ2-7, with 11 bases fitting TRBD1. Unmatched junction bases numbered 10, after V lost 1 base and J lost 7 bases. The CDR3 covers 16 residues. Germline loops: CDR1 SGHRS, CDR2 YFSETQ.

This clonotype was detected a few times. This rearrangement joins TRBV6-5 to TRBJ2-6; D not resolved. CDR3 length equals 13 residues. The V gene's germline CDR1 is MNHEY and CDR2 SVGAGI. V was shortened by 10 bases and J by 1 base, with 8 bases between the two germline ends. CDR3: CATIRSGANVLTF. CDR3 sequence (DNA): TGTGCCACCATCCGGTCTGGGGCCAACGTCCTGACTTTC.

This clonotype was detected a few times. The chain joins TRBV6-2 or TRBV6-3 to TRBJ2-7; a weak D match, TRBD2 (5 bases). V gave up 6 bases and J gave up 2 bases, with 17 bases separating them. This CDR3 is built from 15 residues. Per germline, CDR1 MNHEY and CDR2 SVGEGT. CDR3 residues: CASSRLPTLAYEQYF. For the CDR3, the DNA is TGTGCCAGCAGCCGCCTACCTACACTAGCCTACGAGCAGTACTTC.

The table lists this clonotype with many counts. The chain is built from TRBV11-3 and TRBJ2-1, with 9 bases matching TRBD2. V lost 5 bases to trimming and J lost 4 bases; unmatched junction nucleotides: 6. CDR3 size: 15 residues. Looked up from germline, CDR1 is SGHNT and CDR2 is YENEEA. DNA for the CDR3: TGTGCCAGCAGCCTGACTAGCGGAGCATACAATGAGCAGTTCTTC. Amino acid sequence: CASSLTSGAYNEQFF.

This clonotype was observed at least ten times. The CDR3 DNA follows: TGTGCCACTAATTCAAGAGGGACCGGGGAGCTGTTTTTT. Amino acids: CATNSRGTGELFF. The chain couples TRBV6-1 to TRBJ2-2; TRBD2 is a possible D gene (5 bases). Trimming took off 10 bases at V and 5 bases at J, with 14 bases between the two ends. Germline CDR1 MNHNS, CDR2 SASEGT. CDR3 size: 13 residues.

This clonotype was picked up many times. The chain carries TRBV5-1 and TRBJ2-1; D remains unclear. The germline V gene has CDR1 SGHRS and CDR2 YFSETQ. V was cut by 0 bases and J by 0 bases, with 7 bases left in between. The CDR3 loop spans 15 amino acids. CDR3 sequence reads: CASSLAQSSYNEQFF. Written as DNA, the CDR3 is TGCGCCAGCAGCTTGGCCCAAAGCTCCTACAATGAGCAGTTCTTC.

This clonotype was seen at least ten times. CDR3 protein: CASSPSGGDQPQHF. The CDR3, as DNA: TGCGCCAGCAGCCCCTCCGGGGGAGATCAGCCCCAGCATTTT. The V and J genes are TRBV5-1 and TRBJ1-5, with D perhaps TRBD1 (5 bases). V gave up 4 bases and J gave up 5 bases, with 13 bases separating them. This CDR3 region has 14 residues. Germline V gene lookup returns CDR1 SGHRS and CDR2 YFSETQ.